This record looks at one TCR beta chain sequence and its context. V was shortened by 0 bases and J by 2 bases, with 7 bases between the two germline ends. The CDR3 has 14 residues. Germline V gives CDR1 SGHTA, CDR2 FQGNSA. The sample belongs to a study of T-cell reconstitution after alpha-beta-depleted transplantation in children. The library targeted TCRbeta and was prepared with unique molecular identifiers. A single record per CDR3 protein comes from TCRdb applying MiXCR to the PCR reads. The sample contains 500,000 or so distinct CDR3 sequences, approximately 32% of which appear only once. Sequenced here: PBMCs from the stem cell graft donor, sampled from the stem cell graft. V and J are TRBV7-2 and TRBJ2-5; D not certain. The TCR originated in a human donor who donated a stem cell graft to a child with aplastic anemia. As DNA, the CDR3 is TGTGCCAGCAGCTTAGCTCAGATACAAGAGACCCAGTACTTC. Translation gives CASSLAQIQETQYF.